Listed here are 28 T cell receptor beta chains from one sample, sequenced in a study of cytomegalovirus exposure and HLA in healthy donors. The PCR made use of 60 Vbeta and 13 Jbeta primers. Generated by immunoSEQ multiplex PCR, the TCRdb table keeps only in-frame clones and is missing some. The sample consists of 60,000 to 90,000 clones, 75% to 85% of them appearing once. What was sequenced was PBMCs. The receptors stem from a man aged 65 to 85 in good health and CMV-seropositive.

The chain joins TRBV5-1 to TRBJ2-1, with TRBD2 matching over 11 bases. The ends lost 4 bases at V and 0 bases at J; junction bases unmatched: 9. The CDR3 extends over 18 amino acids. Germline V gene sequence: CDR1 SGHRS, CDR2 YFSETQ. The CDR3 region is CASSRGLAGTSSYNEQFF. In DNA form, the CDR3 reads TGCGCCAGCAGCCGAGGACTAGCGGGTACCAGCTCCTACAATGAGCAGTTCTTC.

The chain links TRBV5-1 to TRBJ2-7; 12 bases line up with TRBD1. CDR1 and CDR2 from the germline V gene are SGHRS and YFSETQ. Germline trimming cut 4 bases from V and 5 bases from J; bases unmatched to any gene: 10. The CDR3 is made up of 16 amino acids. Here the CDR3 DNA reads TGCGCCAGCAGCGCGGGACAGGGGGCGCTCCATGACGAGCAGTACTTC. Translation: CASSAGQGALHDEQYF.

The V and J genes are TRBV5-1 and TRBJ2-1, with D tentatively TRBD2 (6 bases). Between the trimmed V and J ends, which lost 3 bases and 8 bases, there was a span of 6 bases. The CDR3 extends over 11 amino acids. Looked up from germline, CDR1 is SGHRS and CDR2 is YFSETQ. CDR3 bases: TGCGCCAGCAGCTGGGGGGATGAGCAGTTCTTC. Residues: CASSWGDEQFF.

CDR3 sequence (DNA): TGTGCCAGCAGCTTGGGGCTAGCGGGGAACGGTGACACGCAGTATTTT. This sequence encodes CASSLGLAGNGDTQYF. The chain joins TRBV5-4 to TRBJ2-3; 9 bases match TRBD2. The CDR3 extends over 16 amino acids. The germline CDR1 and CDR2 sequences are SGHNT and YYREEE (reference sequence). J was trimmed by 9 bases and V by 0 bases; bases with no gene match: 11.

This clone occurred once. The chain is built from TRBV7-2 and TRBJ1-5; D is uncertain. This CDR3 region has 14 residues. Trimming left V 1 base short and J 2 bases short, with 6 bases between. The germline V gene has CDR1 SGHTA and CDR2 FQGNSA. The CDR3 loop reads CASSLGDGNQPQHF. CDR3 in DNA: TGTGCCAGCAGCTTAGGAGATGGCAATCAGCCCCAGCATTTT.

J is TRBJ2-1 and V is TRBV5-4; TRBD2 aligns across 9 bases. The CDR3 length is 17 residues. CDR1 and CDR2 (germline): SGHNT, YYREEE (reference sequence). The J segment lost 1 base and the V segment lost 4 bases, leaving 9 bases of the junction unmatched. The DNA of the CDR3 is TGTGCCAGCAGCCCACGAGTTAGCGGGAGATCCTACAATGAGCAGTTCTTC. Translated: CASSPRVSGRSYNEQFF.

The chain has TRBV5-4 and TRBJ1-1; D unresolved. Trimming pared 0 bases from V and 2 bases from J, leaving 14 bases between. CDR3 size: 16 residues. Germline assignment: CDR1 SGHNT and CDR2 YYREEE (reference sequence). The CDR3 protein is CASSLAAASDNTEAFF. CDR3 DNA sequence: TGTGCCAGCAGCTTGGCCGCGGCATCCGATAACACTGAAGCTTTCTTT.

The chain recombines TRBV20-1 with TRBJ2-3; D call uncertain. CDR1 DFQATT and CDR2 SNEGSKA come from the germline V gene (reference sequence). Trimming removed 1 base from V and 13 bases from J, with 12 bases in between. This CDR3 is 11 amino acids long. The CDR3 nucleotides read TGCAGTGCTAGAGTCACGACTTGGGAGTATTTT. Residues: CSARVTTWEYF.

As regards this clone: A read error may account for a junction end that differs from germline. This chain connects TRBV7-6 to TRBJ2-2, with 8 bases aligning to TRBD2. Germline V gives CDR1 SGHVS, CDR2 FNYEAQ. CDR3 size: 16 residues. The CDR3 protein is CASSLQTGGNNGELFF. The CDR3 DNA reads TGTGCCAGCAGCCTCCAGACGGGGGGGAACAACGGGGAGCTGTTTTTT. Full variable domain (rest looked up from reference TRBV7-6 and TRBJ2-2): GAGVSQSPRYKVTKRGQDVALRCDPISGHVSLYWYRQALGQGPEFLTYFNYEAQQDKSGLPNDRFSAERPEGSISTLTIQRTEQRDSAMYRCASSLQTGGNNGELFFGEGSRLTVL.

This chain connects TRBV7-6 to TRBJ2-3, with 8 bases fitting TRBD2. V gave up 3 bases and J gave up 6 bases; unmatched junction bases: 8. CDR3 length: 15 amino acids. Per germline, CDR1 SGHVS and CDR2 FNYEAQ. This CDR3 is CASSLGGRIGDTQYF. CDR3 DNA: TGTGCCAGCAGCTTGGGCGGGAGGATTGGTGATACGCAGTATTTT.

This rearrangement joins TRBV5-6 to TRBJ2-2; D may be TRBD2 (6 bases). The CDR3 is made up of 14 amino acids. Germline V lookup: CDR1 SGHDT, CDR2 YYEEEE. V gave up 5 bases and J gave up 0 bases, with 8 bases separating them. For the CDR3, the DNA is TGTGCCAGCAGGACGGGAGCGAACACCGGGGAGCTGTTTTTT. Its protein product is CASRTGANTGELFF.

CDR3 protein: CAWSVGTGGYNEQFF. CDR3 coding DNA: TGTGCCTGGAGTGTAGGAACGGGAGGATACAATGAGCAGTTCTTC. This chain connects TRBV30 to TRBJ2-1; 7 nucleotides align to TRBD2. This CDR3 is 15 amino acids long. J lost 4 bases, V lost 0 bases, and 6 bases had no gene match. Germline CDR1 reads GTSNPN; CDR2 reads SVGIG (reference sequence).

The rearrangement joins TRBV5-8 to TRBJ2-3, with D perhaps TRBD1 (7 bases). Deletions cut 0 bases from V and 4 bases from J, with 24 bases between. Germline V gives CDR1 SGHTS, CDR2 YDEGEE. The CDR3 is 19 amino acids. Written as DNA, the CDR3 is TGTGCCAGCAGCTTGGTTTTAGGGGGCTGGGACTTCGTTGCAGATACGCAGTATTTT. The encoded protein is CASSLVLGGWDFVADTQYF.

The chain couples TRBV28 to TRBJ2-7; D remains unclear. V dropped 4 bases and J dropped 5 bases, with 6 bases sitting between them. CDR3 size: 11 residues. The germline gives CDR1 MDHEN, CDR2 SYDVKM. The CDR3 bases are TGTGCCAGCAGTTCTCTAGACGAGCAGTACTTC. Amino acid sequence: CASSSLDEQYF.

The chain has TRBV6-4 and TRBJ2-2, with 8 bases identical to TRBD1. Germline assignment: CDR1 MRHNA and CDR2 SNTAGT. The CDR3 extends over 15 amino acids. Trimming at V came to 6 bases and at J to 6 bases, leaving 9 bases not matched to a gene. CDR3 bases: TGTGCCAGCAGCACGGGACAGGCTTTTTCCGGGGAGCTGTTTTTT. It translates to CASSTGQAFSGELFF.

V is TRBV16 and J is TRBJ2-1; weak D call: TRBD2 (5 bases). The germline V gene encodes CDR1 KGHSY and CDR2 FQNENV. Deletions cut 0 bases from V and 3 bases from J, with 6 bases between. The CDR3 covers 14 residues. As DNA, the CDR3 is TGTGCCAGCAGCCAATCGAGGGTCTACAATGAGCAGTTCTTC. Amino acid sequence: CASSQSRVYNEQFF.

The genes are TRBV14 and TRBJ1-1; D is uncertain. With 4 bases removed from V and 3 bases from J, the gap between germline ends came to 15 bases. The length of the CDR3 is 15 residues. Germline CDR1 SGHDN, CDR2 FVKESK. DNA of the CDR3: TGTGCCAGCAGCCGCGGTAGCAGGAGGTACACTGAAGCTTTCTTT. This gives the protein CASSRGSRRYTEAFF.

The chain couples TRBV11-2 to TRBJ2-7; D is ambiguous. Trimming left V 4 bases short and J 1 base short, with 8 bases between. The germline gives CDR1 SGHAT, CDR2 FQNNGV. CDR3 length: 13 residues. The CDR3 reads CASSSPRSYEQYF. The CDR3 DNA follows: TGTGCCAGCAGCTCTCCCAGGTCCTACGAGCAGTACTTC.

This clone was counted once. The rearrangement joins TRBV18 to TRBJ2-7, with unresolved D. V was trimmed by 0 bases and J by 3 bases, leaving 6 bases between them. CDR3 length equals 13 residues. Looked up from germline, CDR1 is KGHSH and CDR2 is LQKENI. CDR3 protein: CASSPPNSYEQYF. CDR3 in DNA: TGTGCCAGCTCACCACCGAACAGCTACGAGCAGTACTTC.

The V call is TRBV5-1, the J call TRBJ2-3, with D possibly matching TRBD2 (6 bases). The length of the CDR3 is 15 residues. Trimming took 2 bases from V and 4 from J, leaving 14 bases between them. The germline gives CDR1 SGHRS, CDR2 YFSETQ. The CDR3, as DNA: TGCGCCAGCAGCTTAGGAGGGGATCAAGCAGATACGCAGTATTTT. Translated, it gives CASSLGGDQADTQYF.

This chain links TRBV2 with TRBJ1-1; D ambiguous. The germline V gene has CDR1 SNHLY and CDR2 FYNNEI. This CDR3 region has 14 residues. The ends were cut back, 7 bases at V and 0 bases at J, with 12 bases in the middle. CDR3 coding DNA: TGTGCCAGCATGAGGGAGGAGATGAACACTGAAGCTTTCTTT. Its protein product is CASMREEMNTEAFF.

The chain employs TRBV4-3 and TRBJ1-6; 9 positions match TRBD1. Losses at the gene ends were 0 bases for V and 11 bases for J; bases not matched to a gene: 5. The length of the CDR3 is 15 residues. From germline, CDR1 is LGHNA and CDR2 YSLEER. Here the CDR3 DNA reads TGCGCCAGCAGCCAAGAGGGACAGGGTGAAGCACCCCTCCACTTT. This encodes CASSQEGQGEAPLHF.

V gene TRBV5-6 combines with J gene TRBJ2-2, with TRBD1 matching over 7 bases. The CDR3 is 17 amino acids. Per the germline V gene, CDR1 is SGHDT and CDR2 is YYEEEE. The V segment lost 1 base and the J segment 4 bases; nucleotides outside the gene matches: 10. The CDR3 protein is CASSLLGGPVSTGELFF. The CDR3 nucleotides are TGTGCCAGCAGCTTGCTAGGGGGCCCCGTGAGCACCGGGGAGCTGTTTTTT.

The chain links TRBV6-1 to TRBJ1-1; TRBD1 agrees at 9 bases. Trimming removed 7 bases from V and 1 base from J; junction bases left unmatched: 7. CDR1 is MNHNS, CDR2 SASEGT, per germline. The CDR3 contains 15 residues. The CDR3 spells CASIPPGQGNTEAFF. The CDR3 DNA reads TGTGCCAGCATCCCTCCGGGACAGGGGAACACTGAAGCTTTCTTT.

The CDR3 sequence: CASSVVSGTGANVLTF. The CDR3 region has the DNA TGTGCCAGCAGCGTAGTGTCAGGGACTGGGGCCAACGTCCTGACTTTC. The chain is built from TRBV9 and TRBJ2-6; perhaps TRBD1 as D (5 bases). The CDR3 contains 16 residues. Germline CDR1 SGDLS, CDR2 YYNGEE. V lost 0 bases and J lost 2, with 9 bases in between.

The V gene is TRBV7-8, the J gene TRBJ2-1, with 7 nucleotides matching TRBD2. Germline assignment: CDR1 SGHVS and CDR2 FQNEAQ. The CDR3 totals 11 residues. The V segment lost 5 bases and the J segment 14 bases; nucleotides outside the gene matches: 6. The CDR3 sequence: CASSRGGIEFF. CDR3 DNA sequence: TGTGCCAGCAGCCGCGGGGGTATTGAGTTCTTC.

The V call is TRBV7-8, the J call TRBJ2-2; 7 positions agree with TRBD2. In germline, CDR1 is SGHVS, CDR2 FQNEAQ. CDR3 length equals 16 residues. The V and J ends lost 4 bases and 5 bases, in that order; junction bases with no gene match: 10. The CDR3 DNA follows: TGTGCCAGCAGCTCCGAGCGGGATACACCTACCGGGGAGCTGTTTTTT. This gives the protein CASSSERDTPTGELFF.

This clone was counted only a few times. J is TRBJ2-7 and V is TRBV7-9; no definite D call. CDR1 and CDR2 (germline): SEHNR, FQNEAQ (reference sequence). Trimming shortened V by 3 bases and J by 1 base, and 10 bases separated the two germline ends. The CDR3 sequence is 14 residues long. The CDR3, as DNA: TGTGCCAGCAGCTTGTCAGGATCTTCCTACGAGCAGTACTTC. It translates to CASSLSGSSYEQYF.